The rows below give T cell receptor beta chains drawn from one sample of a study of metastatic and nonmetastatic thyroid tumors. TCRdb reanalyzed the PCR reads with MiXCR. Of 25,000 to 30,000 clones listed, around 25% were seen once; the top ten hold 13% to 15%. The material sequenced was blood. The receptor source for this set is a female donor with papillary thyroid cancer or a benign thyroid nodule (not recorded which). Some clones in this sample may be carry-over from other donors' samples. The CDR3 runs from the conserved cysteine through the conserved F or W. The D gene is left open where the match is weak. For some rows the clone size is stated as once, few or many, or as a class when expanded; others skip it.

v_call: TRBV12-3/TRBV12-4
j_call: TRBJ1-6
clone_size: once
d_call: NA
cdr3_aa: CASSFVGPREGPNDSPLHF
cdr3_nt: TGTGCCAGCAGTTTCGTGGGACCTAGGGAGGGACCTAATGATTCACCCCTCCACTTT

v_call: TRBV19
j_call: TRBJ1-3
clone_size: many
d_call: NA
cdr3_aa: CASSISGNTIYF
cdr3_nt: TGTGCCAGTAGTATCTCTGGAAACACCATATATTTT

v_call: TRBV27
j_call: TRBJ2-3
clone_size: medium-sized
d_call: NA
cdr3_aa: CASSLPGTDTQYF
cdr3_nt: TGTGCCAGCAGTTTACCGGGGACAGATACGCAGTATTTT

v_call: TRBV20-1
j_call: TRBJ2-1
clone_size: once
d_call: TRBD2
cdr3_aa: CSASWPSGSSYNEQFF
cdr3_nt: TGCAGTGCTAGTTGGCCTAGCGGGAGTTCCTACAATGAGCAGTTCTTC

v_call: TRBV12-3/TRBV12-4
j_call: TRBJ2-7
clone_size: medium-sized
d_call: NA
cdr3_aa: CASSRGGQYYEQYF
cdr3_nt: TGTGCCAGCAGTAGGGGGGGGCAATACTACGAGCAGTACTTC

v_call: TRBV6-1
j_call: TRBJ1-5
clone_size: medium-sized
d_call: TRBD1
cdr3_aa: CASSDIQGGHQPQHF
cdr3_nt: TGTGCCAGCAGTGACATACAGGGGGGCCATCAGCCCCAGCATTTT

v_call: TRBV10-1
j_call: TRBJ1-1
clone_size: few
d_call: NA
cdr3_aa: CASRETLNTEALF
cdr3_nt: TGCGCCAGTAGAGAAACACTGAACACTGAAGCTCTCTTT

v_call: TRBV6-6
j_call: TRBJ1-2
clone_size: NA
d_call: NA
cdr3_aa: CASSYSFGGDGYTF
cdr3_nt: TGTGCCAGCAGTTACTCGTTCGGGGGGGATGGCTACACCTTC

v_call: TRBV15
j_call: TRBJ2-7
clone_size: many
d_call: NA
cdr3_aa: CATSRAGSTMYEQYF
cdr3_nt: TGTGCCACCAGCAGAGCCGGGAGTACTATGTACGAGCAGTACTTC

v_call: TRBV3-1
j_call: TRBJ2-2
clone_size: many
d_call: TRBD2
cdr3_aa: CASSQERGGTGELFF
cdr3_nt: TGTGCCAGCAGCCAAGAACGGGGAGGGACCGGGGAGCTGTTTTTT

v_call: TRBV15
j_call: TRBJ1-5
clone_size: many
d_call: NA
cdr3_aa: CATSTEVEGNQPQHF
cdr3_nt: TGTGCCACCAGCACCGAAGTCGAGGGCAATCAGCCCCAGCATTTT

v_call: TRBV12-3/TRBV12-4
j_call: TRBJ2-1
clone_size: few
d_call: TRBD2
cdr3_aa: CASSLGERFRLAGSSYNEQFF
cdr3_nt: TGTGCCAGCAGTTTAGGTGAGAGATTCCGGCTAGCGGGAAGCTCCTACAATGAGCAGTTCTTC

v_call: TRBV4-3
j_call: TRBJ1-1
clone_size: NA
d_call: NA
cdr3_aa: CASSRYRGKCTEAFF
cdr3_nt: TGCGCCAGCAGCCGATACCGGGGGAAGTGCACTGAAGCTTTCTTT

v_call: TRBV20-1
j_call: TRBJ2-1
clone_size: NA
d_call: NA
cdr3_aa: CSAHPQGNEQFF
cdr3_nt: TGCAGTGCTCACCCCCAGGGAAATGAGCAGTTCTTC

v_call: TRBV2
j_call: TRBJ1-5
clone_size: NA
d_call: TRBD1
cdr3_aa: CASSEDRGRGQPQHF
cdr3_nt: TGTGCCAGCAGTGAAGACAGGGGGCGCGGTCAGCCCCAGCATTTT

v_call: TRBV9
j_call: TRBJ2-3
clone_size: many
d_call: NA
cdr3_aa: CASSGRVTDTQYF
cdr3_nt: TGTGCCAGCAGCGGGAGGGTGACAGATACGCAGTATTTT

v_call: TRBV2
j_call: TRBJ2-1
clone_size: NA
d_call: NA
cdr3_aa: CTSRGIAVNNEQFF
cdr3_nt: TGTACCAGCAGAGGGATAGCGGTGAACAATGAGCAGTTCTTC

v_call: TRBV20-1
j_call: TRBJ2-7
clone_size: NA
d_call: NA
cdr3_aa: CSSRVPGLSYEQYF
cdr3_nt: TGCAGTTCTAGAGTCCCGGGACTGTCCTACGAGCAGTACTTC

v_call: TRBV12-5
j_call: TRBJ2-1
clone_size: few
d_call: NA
cdr3_aa: CANVPYRPTRGNEQFF
cdr3_nt: TGTGCTAATGTCCCCTACAGGCCCACAAGGGGCAATGAGCAGTTCTTC